The clone carrying this TCR beta chain was found once. This CDR3 contains 17 residues. Germline V gene data show CDR1 as SGDLS and CDR2 as YYNGEE. V was pared by 4 bases and J by 2 bases, with 18 bases between. This record belongs to a study of cytomegalovirus exposure and HLA in healthy donors. PCR amplification relied on 60 Vbeta primers (plus 13 Jbeta primers). Produced via immunoSEQ multiplex PCR; TCRdb's table is partial and in-frame only. The sample contains fewer than 250,000 clones, over 60% of which appear only once. Sequencing was performed on PBMCs. This sequence was found in a male donor in good health and CMV-seronegative. V gene TRBV9 combines with J gene TRBJ1-4; TRBD1 is a possible D gene (5 bases). The chain's CDR3 is CASSHSGEGFTNEKLFF. CDR3 in DNA: TGTGCCAGCAGCCACTCGGGGGAGGGCTTCACTAATGAAAAACTGTTTTTT.